The rows below give T cell receptor beta chains drawn from one sample of a study of tumor-infiltrating lymphocytes in oesophageal squamous cell carcinoma. TCRdb analysed the PCR reads with MiXCR anew, one entry per CDR3 protein. The table shows fewer than 20,000 distinct CDR3 sequences, with 40% to 55% occurring only once. The material sequenced was blood. All receptors derive from a female donor with esophageal squamous cell carcinoma. Each CDR3 is given without its conserved first and last residue.

J: TRBJ2-3; V: TRBV7-9; CDR3: ASSLETGADTQY
J: TRBJ1-2; V: TRBV19; CDR3: ASSPQGQSNYGYT
J: TRBJ2-7; V: TRBV7-2; CDR3: ASSLTSRGGVYEQY
J: TRBJ2-7; V: TRBV7-2; CDR3: ASSLGNRAYEQY
J: TRBJ2-3; V: TRBV10-3; CDR3: ATASGDTDTQY
J: TRBJ1-5; V: TRBV7-9; CDR3: ASTPGQGGNQPQH
J: -; V: TRBV11-2; CDR3: ASSFRQGVSSYEQY
J: TRBJ2-5; V: TRBV11-2; CDR3: ASSSGLARAFQETQY
J: TRBJ2-3; V: TRBV11-2; CDR3: ASSFRSVTDTQY
J: TRBJ2-3; V: TRBV7-2; CDR3: ASSLEASGRWTDTQY
J: TRBJ1-1; V: TRBV7-2; CDR3: ASSLAGQGTEAF
J: TRBJ2-1; V: TRBV6-1; CDR3: ASSWLAGGGDEQF
J: TRBJ1-1; V: TRBV10-1; CDR3: ASSETSQNTEAF
J: TRBJ1-1; V: TRBV5-1; CDR3: ASSFRGENTEAF
J: -; V: TRBV3-1; CDR3: ASSQRGLETQY
J: TRBJ1-4; V: TRBV5-4; CDR3: ASSRDRGKQNEKLF
J: -; V: TRBV7-8; CDR3: ASSSYRGGYEQY
J: TRBJ2-7; V: TRBV7-6; CDR3: ASSLVPGSSYEQY
J: -; V: TRBV7-9; CDR3: ASSHPGQGLHEQF
J: TRBJ2-2; V: TRBV7-2; CDR3: ASTYSGGAGTGELF
J: TRBJ1-1; V: TRBV19; CDR3: ASSMGRTNTEAF
J: TRBJ1-1; V: TRBV4-3; CDR3: ASSRGGGRDTEAF
J: -; V: TRBV7-3; CDR3: ASSPTGTGANEQF
J: TRBJ2-3; V: TRBV7-6; CDR3: ASSFGGNTDTQY